One and the same sample provided the 18 T cell receptor beta chains below, sequenced in a study of T cells after yellow fever vaccination. MiXCR, run by TCRdb on the 5' RACE reads, gives a single entry per CDR3 protein. Among 140,000 to 150,000 distinct CDR3 sequences, approximately 6.6% were seen once, and the ten largest hold under 0.7%. The specimen comprised CD4+ T cells sorted from PBMCs, sampled 10 days after the yellow fever booster vaccination. These receptor sequences come from a man younger than 45 who received the YFV17D yellow fever vaccine.

V and J are TRBV3-1 and TRBJ2-7, with 7 bases fitting TRBD1. The CDR3 sequence is 14 residues long. CDR1 and CDR2 (germline): LGHDT, YNNKEL (reference sequence). V lost 1 base and J lost 6; bases outside the gene matches: 6. The CDR3 here is CASSQGWDSREQYF. The CDR3 coding sequence is TGTGCCAGCAGCCAAGGATGGGACAGCCGCGAGCAGTACTTC.

This clonotype was counted at least ten times. The rearrangement joins TRBV5-1 to TRBJ2-7; D assignment may be TRBD1 or TRBD2 (6 bases each). CDR3 length: 17 residues. With 0 bases removed from V and 1 base from J, the gap between germline ends came to 17 bases. Germline CDR1 reads SGHRS; CDR2 reads YFSETQ. CDR3 in DNA: TGCGCCAGCAGCTTGGATGATTGGGGGGCATCATCCTACGAGCAGTACTTC. This encodes CASSLDDWGASSYEQYF.

This clonotype was observed at least ten times. The chain joins TRBV24-1 to TRBJ2-5, with D possibly being TRBD1 (5 bases). Per germline, CDR1 KGHDR and CDR2 SFDVKD. V lost 9 bases and J lost 3, with 10 bases in between. CDR3 size: 12 residues. CDR3 bases: TGTGCCACCGTAAAGGGGAAAGAGACCCAGTACTTC. Translating gives CATVKGKETQYF.

In the case of this clonotype: This may be a read error: a much more frequent sequence differs by one nucleotide. The V gene is TRBV7-9, the J gene TRBJ2-1; 9 bases line up with TRBD2. CDR1 is SEHNR and CDR2 is FQNEAQ in the germline V gene (reference sequence). The J segment lost 7 bases and the V segment lost 2 bases, leaving 3 bases of the junction unmatched. The CDR3 has 14 residues. CDR3 sequence (DNA): TGTGCCAGCAGCTTAAAAACTAGCGGGAATGAGCAGTTCTTC. Translation gives CASSLKTSGNEQFF.

This chain links TRBV20-1 with TRBJ1-6; possible D gene TRBD1, 6 bases. The CDR3 sequence is 14 residues long. Trimming cost V 6 bases and J 10 bases, with 19 bases left between them. Germline V gene lookup returns CDR1 DFQATT and CDR2 SNEGSKA (reference sequence). This chain's CDR3 is CSATQGFVESPLHF. DNA of the CDR3: TGCAGTGCCACACAGGGTTTTGTCGAATCACCCCTCCACTTT.

This clonotype was observed a handful of times. This chain joins TRBV5-6 and TRBJ2-5, with no clear D. This CDR3 contains 15 residues. The V end was cut by 3 bases, the J end by 6 bases, with 18 bases between. The germline V gene has CDR1 SGHDT and CDR2 YYEEEE. DNA for the CDR3: TGTGCCAGCAGCTCTCAGGCGAAGATTGGGCAGACCCAGTACTTC. It is translated as CASSSQAKIGQTQYF.

Comments on this clonotype: A much larger clonotype is one base distant, so this may be a read error. The V gene is TRBV19, the J gene TRBJ2-3, with D uncertain. V gave up 4 bases and J gave up 6 bases, with 14 bases separating them. The germline V gene encodes CDR1 LNHDA and CDR2 SQIVND (reference sequence). CDR3 length: 14 amino acids. Here the CDR3 DNA reads TGTGCCAGTAGTACGATGGACCGTCATGATACGCAGTATTTT. Protein product: CASSTMDRHDTQYF.

This clonotype was seen repeatedly, ten times or more. CDR3 sequence (DNA): TGCGCCAGCAGCTCACAGGGCTTCGAGCAGTACTTC. The encoded protein is CASSSQGFEQYF. This chain joins TRBV5-1 and TRBJ2-7; D possibly corresponds to TRBD1 (6 bases). The V gene lost 3 bases and the J gene lost 6 bases, with 10 bases spanning the gap. The CDR3 sequence is 12 residues long. Germline assignment: CDR1 SGHRS and CDR2 YFSETQ.

In its sample, this clonotype was seen many times. The genes are TRBV14 and TRBJ2-1, with 9 bases fitting TRBD1. This CDR3 contains 13 residues. The V gene end was trimmed by 4 bases and the J gene end by 8 bases; junction bases not matched to a gene: 3. Germline V gene lookup returns CDR1 SGHDN and CDR2 FVKESK. The CDR3 protein is CASSRTGAYEQFF. The DNA for the CDR3 is TGTGCCAGCAGCCGGACAGGGGCCTATGAGCAGTTCTTC.

This clonotype was seen only a few times. J is TRBJ1-1 and V is TRBV2; D unclear. V was trimmed by 10 bases and J by 2 bases, leaving 17 bases between them. Germline V gene data show CDR1 as SNHLY and CDR2 as FYNNEI. This CDR3 has 14 amino acids. CDR3 bases: TGTGCCACCCGCGGGCAGATTTTAAACACTGAAGCTTTCTTT. Translating gives CATRGQILNTEAFF.

In this sample, this clonotype turned up many times. The gene calls are TRBV12-3 or TRBV12-4 and TRBJ2-7; 11 nucleotides align to TRBD1. There are 15 residues in the CDR3. The V gene end was trimmed by 6 bases and the J gene end by 2 bases; junction bases not matched to a gene: 6. DNA for the CDR3: TGTGCCAGCAGCCTCAGGGACAGGGGGACCTACGAGCAGTACTTC. The encoded protein is CASSLRDRGTYEQYF.

The sample holds a few counts of this clonotype. The genes are TRBV5-4 and TRBJ2-1; the D gene is possibly TRBD1 (5 bases). Trimming cost V 2 bases and J 2 bases, with 8 bases left between them. CDR1 SGHNT and CDR2 YYREEE come from the germline V gene (reference sequence). The CDR3 contains 14 residues. For the CDR3, the DNA is TGTGCCAGCAGCTTTGACAGCGCCTACAATGAGCAGTTCTTC. It is translated as CASSFDSAYNEQFF. Filled out from reference TRBV5-4 and TRBJ2-1, the complete variable domain reads ETGVTQSPTHLIKTRGQQVTLRCSSQSGHNTVSWYQQALGQGPQFIFQYYREEENGRGNFPPRFSGLQFPNYSSELNVNALELDDSALYLCASSFDSAYNEQFFGPGTRLTVL.

The sample holds many counts of this clonotype. The chain couples TRBV10-2 to TRBJ2-2, with D uncertain. The CDR3 covers 14 residues. Germline V CDR1 and CDR2: WSHSY, SAAADI. V lost 7 bases, J lost 6 bases, and 15 bases lay in between. CDR3 DNA: TGCGCCAGCACCCCACTCACCGGCGCCGGGGAGCTGTTTTTT. Translated, it gives CASTPLTGAGELFF.

This clonotype was counted ten times or more. The rearrangement joins TRBV18 to TRBJ2-7; D is uncertain. The CDR3 has 13 amino acids. V dropped 2 bases and J dropped 5 bases, with 10 bases sitting between them. CDR1 is KGHSH and CDR2 is LQKENI in the germline V gene. This CDR3 is CASSPSQVNEQYF. Written as DNA, the CDR3 is TGTGCCAGCTCACCATCCCAGGTTAACGAGCAGTACTTC. The full variable domain, rest sourced from reference TRBV18 and TRBJ2-7, is NAGVMQNPRHLVRRRGQEARLRCSPMKGHSHVYWYRQLPEEGLKFMVYLQKENIIDESGMPKERFSAEFPKEGPSILRIQQVVRGDSAAYFCASSPSQVNEQYFGPGTRLTVT.

The sample holds many counts of this clonotype. The chain employs TRBV4-2 and TRBJ2-3, with D unresolved. Germline V lookup: CDR1 LGHNA, CDR2 YNFKEQ. V lost 0 bases to trimming and J lost 6 bases, with 13 bases between them. CDR3 length: 15 residues. CDR3 region: CASSQDGSPTDTQYF. Written as DNA, the CDR3 is TGTGCCAGCAGCCAAGATGGTTCACCGACGGATACGCAGTATTTT.

This clonotype was recorded many times. The genes are TRBV10-3 and TRBJ2-2; TRBD1 agrees at 11 bases. The V gene end was trimmed by 5 bases and the J gene end by 3 bases; junction bases not matched to a gene: 2. Germline V gives CDR1 ENHRY, CDR2 SYGVKD. The CDR3 has 15 residues. The CDR3 loop is CAISWTGGDTGELFF. CDR3 nucleotides: TGTGCCATCAGTTGGACAGGGGGCGACACCGGGGAGCTGTTTTTT.

A note on this clonotype: This sequence may be a read error, since a much larger clone differs from it by one base. J is TRBJ2-4 and V is TRBV29-1; D is possibly TRBD2 (5 bases). This CDR3 has 11 residues. Per germline, CDR1 SQVTM and CDR2 ANQGSEA. The V gene lost 6 bases and the J gene lost 10 bases, with 13 bases spanning the gap. The chain's CDR3 is CSVQRGIIQYF. DNA for the CDR3: TGCAGCGTGCAGCGAGGGATAATTCAGTACTTC.

This clonotype was detected many times. The genes are TRBV6-1 and TRBJ1-3; 9 nucleotides agree with TRBD1. The CDR3 consists of 14 residues. Trimming at V came to 6 bases and at J to 8 bases, leaving 8 bases not matched to a gene. Germline V CDR1 and CDR2: MNHNS, SASEGT. For the CDR3, the DNA is TGTGCCAGCAGACCGGGACAGGGACGACACACCATATATTTT. This encodes CASRPGQGRHTIYF.